A selection of T cell receptor beta chains follows, all from one sample in a study of T cell changes during pregnancy in multiple sclerosis. The repertoire was sequenced with immunoSEQ multiplex PCR; TCRdb's copy has only in-frame clones and lacks some. Counted here are fewer than 60,000 clones, about nine tenths occurring once; the ten biggest clones make up roughly 10%. The starting material was CD8+ T cells from peripheral blood mononuclear cells, obtained after pregnancy. These receptor sequences come from a female donor with multiple sclerosis, enrolled in a pregnancy study. CDR3s include the opening cysteine and the closing phenylalanine or tryptophan. The order of the fields is J gene, D gene, V gene, clone size, CDR3 protein, CDR3 DNA. D genes are given only for firm matches. Rows may omit the clone size; those that give it use once, few, many or a size class.

J: TRBJ1-2
D: NA
V: TRBV9
size: NA
CDR3: CASSVVEEESSNYGYTF
DNA: TGTGCCAGCAGCGTAGTTGAGGAAGAGTCTTCTAACTATGGCTACACCTTC

J: TRBJ1-1
D: NA
V: TRBV6-1
size: NA
CDR3: CASSATGNTEAFF
DNA: TGTGCCAGCAGCGCAACAGGGAACACTGAAGCTTTCTTT

J: TRBJ2-7
D: NA
V: TRBV7-9
size: NA
CDR3: CASSSFDSGGGYEQYF
DNA: TGTGCCAGCAGCTCCTTCGACTCTGGGGGAGGCTACGAGCAGTACTTC

J: TRBJ2-7
D: NA
V: TRBV30
size: NA
CDR3: CAWSRQVNPSYEQYF
DNA: TGTGCCTGGAGCAGACAGGTAAACCCCTCCTACGAGCAGTACTTC

J: TRBJ2-7
D: NA
V: TRBV13
size: NA
CDR3: CASSRGGMEQYF
DNA: TGTGCCAGCAGCCGCGGAGGGATGGAGCAGTACTTC

J: TRBJ1-5
D: NA
V: TRBV7-9
size: many
CDR3: CASSATESGNQPQHF
DNA: TGTGCCAGCAGCGCTACTGAGTCCGGCAATCAGCCCCAGCATTTT

J: TRBJ2-6
D: NA
V: TRBV6-4
size: few
CDR3: CASSDKGPGANVLTF
DNA: TGTGCCAGCAGTGACAAGGGGCCTGGGGCCAACGTCCTGACTTTC

J: TRBJ1-1
D: NA
V: TRBV2
size: NA
CDR3: CASSDTSTEAFF
DNA: TGTGCCAGCAGCGATACAAGCACTGAAGCTTTCTTT

J: TRBJ1-5
D: NA
V: TRBV4-1
size: once
CDR3: CASSQMDSASQPQHF
DNA: TGCGCCAGCAGCCAGATGGACAGCGCTAGCCAGCCCCAGCATTTT

J: TRBJ2-2
D: NA
V: TRBV13
size: NA
CDR3: CASSLESRGDTGELFF
DNA: TGTGCCAGCAGCTTAGAGTCGCGGGGAGACACCGGGGAGCTGTTTTTT

J: TRBJ2-3
D: NA
V: TRBV21-1
size: NA
CDR3: CASSLPSGSDTQYF
DNA: TGTGCCAGCAGCCTACCCAGCGGCTCAGATACGCAGTATTTT

J: TRBJ2-3
D: NA
V: TRBV19
size: NA
CDR3: CASRDRQIAGGTDTQYF
DNA: TGTGCCAGCAGGGACAGGCAAATAGCGGGGGGCACAGATACGCAGTATTTT

J: TRBJ2-6
D: TRBD1
V: TRBV7-9
size: NA
CDR3: CASSSFSDRVGSGANVLTF
DNA: TGTGCCAGCAGCTCGTTTTCGGACAGGGTCGGCTCTGGGGCCAACGTCCTGACTTTC

J: TRBJ1-3
D: NA
V: TRBV18
size: NA
CDR3: CASSPQGLGNTIYF
DNA: TGTGCCAGCTCACCCCAGGGGCTTGGAAACACCATATATTTT

J: TRBJ1-2
D: NA
V: TRBV2
size: once
CDR3: CASPGVPPQGTDGYTF
DNA: TGTGCCAGCCCAGGCGTACCTCCACAGGGAACGGATGGCTACACCTTC

J: TRBJ1-4
D: TRBD1
V: TRBV7-9
size: once
CDR3: CASSSIPTGGYDEKLFF
DNA: TGTGCCAGCAGCTCGATACCGACAGGGGGCTACGATGAAAAACTGTTTTTT

J: TRBJ1-5
D: NA
V: TRBV2
size: NA
CDR3: CASSANRDASNQPQHF
DNA: TGTGCCAGCAGTGCAAACAGGGATGCAAGCAATCAGCCCCAGCATTTT

J: TRBJ1-5
D: TRBD1
V: TRBV16
size: NA
CDR3: CASSRGTATNQPQHF
DNA: TGTGCCAGCAGCCGAGGGACAGCCACAAATCAGCCCCAGCATTTT

J: TRBJ1-5
D: NA
V: TRBV7-2
size: NA
CDR3: CASSEWAEMVQPQHF
DNA: TGTGCCAGCAGCGAGTGGGCAGAAATGGTTCAGCCCCAGCATTTT